Below, 2 T cell receptor beta chains from the same sample are listed, as sequenced in a study of CD8 T cells in ankylosing spondylitis. Study-wide results and caveats: Ankylosing spondylitis blood appeared to carry a characteristic TCR beta motif of roughly eight highly homologous variants.

From the 5' RACE reads, TCRdb called clonotypes with MiXCR, one entry per CDR3 protein. The profile covers 470,000 or so distinct CDR3 sequences, with roughly 26% appearing a single time and about 1% taken by the ten largest. Antigen specificity for these receptors is unknown. The material sequenced was blood, either unsorted or a sorted T cell fraction (not recorded which). These receptors were taken from a male donor with ankylosing spondylitis.

The CDR3 coding sequence is TGCGCCAGCAGCTTGGCTCGCGCGGGAGGGAACAATGAGCAGTTCTTC. Residues: CASSLARAGGNNEQFF. This chain uses TRBV5-1 with TRBJ2-1; 9 bases are shared with TRBD2. Germline V lookup: CDR1 SGHRS, CDR2 YFSETQ. The CDR3 length is 16 residues. V was pared by 0 bases and J by 5 bases, with 6 bases of the junction left unmatched.

V usage is TRBV12-3 or TRBV12-4 and J usage is TRBJ2-7; D perhaps matches TRBD2 (5 bases). This CDR3 comprises 14 residues. The V end was cut by 3 bases, the J end by 7 bases, with 16 bases between. Here the CDR3 reads CASSFGGASGEQYV. As DNA, the CDR3 is TGTGCCAGCAGTTTTGGTGGAGCTTCGGGAGAGCAGTACGTC.